Shown below are 6 T cell receptor beta chains from a single sample sequenced in a study of T cells after yellow fever vaccination. TCRdb used MiXCR to reprocess the 5' RACE reads, holding one entry per CDR3 protein. The repertoire holds 300,000 or so distinct CDR3 sequences, with around 8.1% as singletons. Specimen: PBMCs, collected more than 40 days after the first yellow fever vaccination. The receptors stem from a man in his late teens or twenties who received the YFV17D yellow fever vaccine.

V gene TRBV12-3 or TRBV12-4 combines with J gene TRBJ1-5; 9 bases are a match to TRBD1. This CDR3 is built from 14 residues. V trimming: 4 bases; J trimming: 7 bases; junction bases outside the gene matches: 5. DNA of the CDR3: TGTGCCAGCAGTTGGACAGGGGAAAGACAGCCCCAGCATTTT. It yields the protein CASSWTGERQPQHF.

The chain has TRBV3-1 and TRBJ2-3, with D maybe TRBD2 (6 bases). Trimming took 0 bases from V and 2 from J, leaving 15 bases between them. Germline CDR1 and CDR2: LGHDT and YNNKEL (reference sequence). There are 17 residues in the CDR3. As DNA, the CDR3 is TGTGCCAGCAGCCAAGAAGAATTACAGGACTACACAGATACGCAGTATTTT. Residues: CASSQEELQDYTDTQYF.

V is TRBV5-1 and J is TRBJ2-1; 12 bases map to TRBD2. Germline lookup yields CDR1 SGHRS and CDR2 YFSETQ. The V gene end was trimmed by 4 bases and the J gene end by 9 bases; junction bases not matched to a gene: 8. This CDR3 spans 15 amino acids. The DNA for the CDR3 is TGCGCCAGCAGCCACTCTAGCGGGGGGGTACCTGAGCAGTTCTTC. This gives the protein CASSHSSGGVPEQFF. Full variable domain (outside the CDR3, taken from reference TRBV5-1 and TRBJ2-1): KAGVTQTPRYLIKTRGQQVTLSCSPISGHRSVSWYQQTPGQGLQFLFEYFSETQRNKGNFPGRFSGRQFSNSRSEMNVSTLELGDSALYLCASSHSSGGVPEQFFGPGTRLTVL.

This clonotype appeared a few times. The V gene is TRBV7-2, the J gene TRBJ1-5, with D uncertain. The V gene lost 4 bases and the J gene lost 0 bases, with 10 bases spanning the gap. The V gene's germline CDR1 is SGHTA and CDR2 FQGNSA. The CDR3 has 15 amino acids. Written as DNA, the CDR3 is TGTGCCAGCAGCTACGTCGGAGATAGCAATCAGCCCCAGCATTTT. Amino acid sequence: CASSYVGDSNQPQHF.

The V and J genes are TRBV5-4 and TRBJ2-3; the D gene could be TRBD1 or TRBD2 (5 bases each). CDR1 is SGHNT and CDR2 is YYREEE in the germline V gene (reference sequence). V was pared by 3 bases and J by 4 bases, with 15 bases between. CDR3 length: 15 residues. This CDR3 is CASSWGPGLADTQYF. Here the CDR3 DNA reads TGTGCCAGCAGCTGGGGCCCGGGGCTCGCAGATACGCAGTATTTT.

Only a few counts were recorded for this clonotype. This rearrangement joins TRBV28 to TRBJ1-2; the match to TRBD1 covers 7 bases. The CDR3 runs to 14 residues. After removal of 2 bases from V and 4 bases from J, the junction contained 4 bases not matched to a gene. CDR1 and CDR2 from the germline V gene are MDHEN and SYDVKM. CDR3 nucleotide sequence: TGTGCCAGCAGTTTAGCGGGACAGACCTATGGCTACACCTTC. It codes for CASSLAGQTYGYTF.